Presented here are 22 T cell receptor beta chains from one specimen sequenced in a study of PD-1 blockade in classical Hodgkin lymphoma. Following autologous stem cell transplantation, relapse occurred in every patient, and exposure to brentuximab vedotin varied. Generated by immunoSEQ multiplex PCR, the TCRdb table keeps only in-frame clones and is missing some. The sample consists of around 40,000 clones, about two thirds of them appearing once. Sequenced material: peripheral blood mononuclear cells (PBMCs), taken at baseline. These receptors were taken from a human donor with classical Hodgkin lymphoma.

This chain links TRBV7-9 with TRBJ2-2, with TRBD1 as a possible D gene (7 bases). Trimming pared 2 bases from V and 2 bases from J, leaving 15 bases between. CDR3 length equals 17 residues. CDR1 and CDR2 from the germline V gene are SEHNR and FQNEAQ (reference sequence). The CDR3 DNA reads TGTGCCAGCAGCTTACCTCGCAGGGGGGAAAACACCGGGGAGCTGTTTTTT. This codes for CASSLPRRGENTGELFF.

V is TRBV19 and J is TRBJ2-3; 14 bases match TRBD2. The length of the CDR3 is 17 residues. The ends lost 0 bases at V and 4 bases at J; junction bases unmatched: 3. Germline CDR1 and CDR2: LNHDA and SQIVND (reference sequence). The CDR3 loop reads CASSIETSGRASDTQYF. The DNA for the CDR3 is TGTGCCAGTAGTATAGAGACTAGCGGGAGGGCCTCAGATACGCAGTATTTT.

This clone was seen just once. CDR3 sequence (DNA): TGTGCCAGCAGTGAGTGGCTTGAAGCTTTCTTT. Translating gives CASSEWLEAFF. J is TRBJ1-1 and V is TRBV6-1; no reliable D call. The V and J ends lost 3 bases and 7 bases respectively, with 6 bases between them. The germline CDR1 and CDR2 sequences are MNHNS and SASEGT. The length of the CDR3 is 11 residues.

The chain recombines TRBV6-5 with TRBJ2-7, with D perhaps being TRBD1 or TRBD2 (5 bases each). Germline V gene sequence: CDR1 MNHEY, CDR2 SVGAGI. CDR3 size: 15 residues. V lost 0 bases and J 4 bases, leaving 13 bases between the germline ends. The CDR3 reads CASSYSGDYTYEQYF. CDR3 coding DNA: TGTGCCAGCAGTTACTCGGGGGATTATACGTACGAGCAGTACTTC.

The chain has TRBV19 and TRBJ1-5; D is unclear. This CDR3 contains 15 residues. Germline assignment: CDR1 LNHDA and CDR2 SQIVND (reference sequence). Trimming stripped 4 bases from V and 4 bases from J, with 14 bases between. The CDR3 spells CASSTAVILNQPQHF. The CDR3 bases are TGTGCCAGTAGTACCGCGGTGATTCTTAATCAGCCCCAGCATTTT.

This chain joins TRBV5-7 and TRBJ1-2, with D possibly matching TRBD1 (5 bases). TRBV5-7 qualifies as an ORF whose function is uncertain. Trimming shortened V by 3 bases and J by 2 bases, and 11 bases separated the two germline ends. The CDR3 is made up of 14 amino acids. Here the CDR3 reads CASSSGGGNYGYTF. The CDR3 nucleotides are TGTGCCAGCAGCTCCGGGGGGGGAAACTATGGCTACACCTTC.

V gene TRBV9 combines with J gene TRBJ2-3; D ambiguous. The germline gives CDR1 SGDLS, CDR2 YYNGEE. CDR3 length: 15 amino acids. The germline V and J ends were trimmed by 1 base and 1 base, with 10 bases remaining between them. CDR3 DNA: TGTGCCAGCAGCGTACAGTCTACCGGCACAGATACGCAGTATTTT. The encoded protein is CASSVQSTGTDTQYF.

The CDR3 is CASAQLNFGTILNNEQFF. DNA for the CDR3: TGTGCCAGCGCTCAGTTGAATTTTGGGACCATCCTTAACAATGAGCAGTTCTTC. The chain joins TRBV28 to TRBJ2-1; D may be TRBD1 or TRBD2 (5 bases each). The CDR3 is made up of 18 amino acids. Germline assignment: CDR1 MDHEN and CDR2 SYDVKM. Trimming cost V 8 bases and J 5 bases, with 28 bases left between them.

This chain links TRBV18 with TRBJ1-2; TRBD1 aligns across 11 bases. V lost 3 bases, J lost 2 bases, and 5 bases stayed unmatched. CDR3 length equals 16 residues. Germline V CDR1 and CDR2: KGHSH, LQKENI. CDR3 bases: TGTGCCAGCTCACCTCCCGGGACAGGGGGAAACTATGGCTACACCTTC. Translating it yields CASSPPGTGGNYGYTF.

This clone was picked up a small number of times. The V gene is TRBV25-1, the J gene TRBJ2-7, with no clear D. This CDR3 spans 11 amino acids. The V gene lost 3 bases and the J gene lost 5 bases, with 5 bases spanning the gap. The germline V gene encodes CDR1 MGHDK and CDR2 SYGVNS. The CDR3 nucleotides are TGTGCCAGCAGTGATAGCCACGAGCAGTACTTC. Translating gives CASSDSHEQYF.

The chain combines TRBV13 with TRBJ2-3; D unresolved. The germline V gene has CDR1 PRHDT and CDR2 FYEKMQ (reference sequence). The CDR3 extends over 11 amino acids. Trimming cost V 3 bases and J 6 bases, with 4 bases left between them. The CDR3 spells CASSFSDTQYF. The CDR3 bases are TGTGCCAGCAGCTTCTCCGATACGCAGTATTTT.

The sample holds one count of this clone. The chain employs TRBV5-4 and TRBJ2-7, with a possible D match to TRBD1 (5 bases). Germline CDR1 is SGHNT and CDR2 is YYREEE (reference sequence). CDR3 length: 11 amino acids. The CDR3 sequence: CAIGAAYEQYF. CDR3 bases: TGTGCGATAGGGGCAGCGTACGAGCAGTACTTC.

Within the sample, this clone is large (0.1 to 1%). The chain joins TRBV19 to TRBJ1-5, with TRBD1 identical over 7 bases. The germline V gene encodes CDR1 LNHDA and CDR2 SQIVND (reference sequence). The CDR3 loop spans 15 amino acids. The V segment lost 1 base and the J segment 8 bases; nucleotides outside the gene matches: 8. CDR3 in DNA: TGTGCCAGTAGTATAGGGACAGGACGGCGTGAGCCCCAGCATTTT. Translation: CASSIGTGRREPQHF.

The chain links TRBV30 to TRBJ2-1, with a tentative D call TRBD1 (6 bases). There are 13 residues in the CDR3. Germline V CDR1 and CDR2: GTSNPN, SVGIG (reference sequence). V lost 4 bases and J lost 8, with 15 bases in between. CDR3 sequence reads: CAWTGGQNHEQFF. CDR3 coding DNA: TGTGCCTGGACCGGAGGACAGAACCATGAGCAGTTCTTC.

This clone came up a few times. Other DNA sequences from this sample encode an identical CDR3 as well. The chain joins TRBV4-3 to TRBJ2-1; D tentatively fits TRBD1 or TRBD2 (5 bases each). The CDR3 sequence is 15 residues long. The V and J ends lost 0 bases and 9 bases respectively, with 15 bases between them. CDR1 and CDR2 (germline): LGHNA, YSLEER. CDR3 amino acids: CASSQETGLGAEQFF. The CDR3 DNA reads as TGCGCCAGCAGCCAAGAAACGGGTCTCGGGGCTGAGCAGTTCTTC.

The chain recombines TRBV19 with TRBJ1-2, with 7 bases fitting TRBD1. Looked up from germline, CDR1 is LNHDA and CDR2 is SQIVND (reference sequence). The CDR3 runs 17 residues. V lost 3 bases to trimming and J lost 2 bases; unmatched junction nucleotides: 12. Here the CDR3 DNA reads TGTGCCAGTAGTATGGATGCTAGCGGGACAGTAAACTATGGCTACACCTTC. It yields the protein CASSMDASGTVNYGYTF.

The chain uses TRBV5-4 and TRBJ1-1; TRBD1 might be the D (6 bases). V lost 3 bases and J 5 bases, leaving 11 bases between the germline ends. The CDR3 is 13 amino acids. Germline CDR1 SGHNT, CDR2 YYREEE (reference sequence). The CDR3 DNA is TGTGCCAGCAGCTCCAGGGGCGGTACTGAAGCTTTCTTT. Its translation: CASSSRGGTEAFF.

The rearrangement uses TRBV5-1 and TRBJ1-1; 8 bases map to TRBD1. The germline V gene has CDR1 SGHRS and CDR2 YFSETQ. The CDR3 totals 13 residues. J was trimmed by 7 bases and V by 0 bases; bases with no gene match: 2. The chain's CDR3 is CASSLVDRGEAFF. For the CDR3, the DNA is TGCGCCAGCAGCTTGGTAGACAGGGGTGAAGCTTTCTTT.

The CDR3 sequence: CASSPRTGSETQYF. CDR3 sequence (DNA): TGTGCCAGCAGTCCACGGACAGGTTCAGAGACCCAGTACTTC. The chain joins TRBV28 to TRBJ2-5, with 7 bases matching TRBD1. CDR3 length equals 14 residues. Germline trimming cut 5 bases from V and 4 bases from J; bases unmatched to any gene: 7. In germline, CDR1 is MDHEN, CDR2 SYDVKM.

The V and J genes are TRBV14 and TRBJ2-3; D unclear. CDR1 and CDR2 (germline): SGHDN, FVKESK. The CDR3 runs 14 residues. The ends were cut back, 4 bases at V and 3 bases at J, with 11 bases in the middle. The CDR3 DNA follows: TGTGCCAGCAGCCCCGTATGGGCTACAGATACGCAGTATTTT. Translated, it gives CASSPVWATDTQYF.

V usage is TRBV11-1 and J usage is TRBJ1-2; 9 bases map to TRBD1. The CDR3 is 15 residues long. The V and J ends lost 4 bases and 2 bases, in that order; junction bases with no gene match: 5. Germline V gene sequence: CDR1 SGHAT, CDR2 FQDESV (reference sequence). This CDR3 reads CASSSPDRGNYGYTF. DNA for the CDR3: TGTGCCAGCAGCTCCCCGGACAGGGGAAACTATGGCTACACCTTC.

This chain connects TRBV10-3 to TRBJ1-1; possibly TRBD1 for D (6 bases). V shed 6 bases and J shed 7 bases, with 21 bases lying between them. This CDR3 has 15 residues. Germline V gene sequence: CDR1 ENHRY, CDR2 SYGVKD. The CDR3 protein is CAIRPSGGRGGEAFF. For the CDR3, the DNA is TGTGCCATCAGGCCCTCGGGGGGGCGCGGGGGTGAAGCTTTCTTT.